This T cell receptor beta chain appears in the sequencing data of a study of cytomegalovirus exposure and HLA in healthy donors. Broader study findings: A later examination showed that TCR association rates differed by HLA locus, with DRB1 most and HLA-C fewest. Reportedly, diagnosis of cytomegalovirus status by the classifier showed high specificity and sensitivity. A few V segments could not be told apart, such as TRBV6-2 and TRBV6-3, and were left out.

The study ran its PCR with 60 Vbeta and 13 Jbeta primers. Measured with immunoSEQ multiplex PCR; TCRdb has only the in-frame clones, and not every one. Seen here are 250,000 to 350,000 clones, roughly 88% observed once, and the top ten hold approximately 4.3%. For this clone: The antigen is undetermined.

Unmatched junction bases numbered 13, after V lost 3 bases and J lost 4 bases. The V gene's germline CDR1 is SQVTM and CDR2 ANQGSEA. This CDR3 has 16 amino acids. Sequenced: PBMCs. This receptor was obtained from a man between 40 and 49 years old in good health and CMV-seropositive. The V gene is TRBV29-1, the J gene TRBJ2-7; 9 nucleotides match TRBD2. This CDR3 is CSVEASGTKARYEQYF. The DNA for the CDR3 is TGCAGCGTTGAGGCTAGCGGGACTAAAGCACGTTACGAGCAGTACTTC.